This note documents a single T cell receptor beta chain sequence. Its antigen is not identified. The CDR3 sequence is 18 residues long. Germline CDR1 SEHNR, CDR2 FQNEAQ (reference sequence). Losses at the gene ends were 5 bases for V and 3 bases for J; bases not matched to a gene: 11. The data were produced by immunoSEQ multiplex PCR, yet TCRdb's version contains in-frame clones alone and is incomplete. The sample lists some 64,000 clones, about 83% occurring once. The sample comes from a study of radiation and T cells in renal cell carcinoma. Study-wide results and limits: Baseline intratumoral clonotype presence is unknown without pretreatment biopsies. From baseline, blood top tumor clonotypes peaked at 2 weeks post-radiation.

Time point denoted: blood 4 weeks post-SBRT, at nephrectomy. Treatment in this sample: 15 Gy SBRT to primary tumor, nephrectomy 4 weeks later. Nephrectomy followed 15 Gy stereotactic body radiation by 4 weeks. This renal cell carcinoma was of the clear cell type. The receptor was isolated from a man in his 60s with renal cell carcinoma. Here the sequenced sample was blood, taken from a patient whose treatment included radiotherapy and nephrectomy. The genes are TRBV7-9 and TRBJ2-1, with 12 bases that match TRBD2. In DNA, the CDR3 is TGTGCCAGCAGCAATGTACATCTACTAGCGGGGGGCTACAATGAGCAGTTCTTC. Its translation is CASSNVHLLAGGYNEQFF.